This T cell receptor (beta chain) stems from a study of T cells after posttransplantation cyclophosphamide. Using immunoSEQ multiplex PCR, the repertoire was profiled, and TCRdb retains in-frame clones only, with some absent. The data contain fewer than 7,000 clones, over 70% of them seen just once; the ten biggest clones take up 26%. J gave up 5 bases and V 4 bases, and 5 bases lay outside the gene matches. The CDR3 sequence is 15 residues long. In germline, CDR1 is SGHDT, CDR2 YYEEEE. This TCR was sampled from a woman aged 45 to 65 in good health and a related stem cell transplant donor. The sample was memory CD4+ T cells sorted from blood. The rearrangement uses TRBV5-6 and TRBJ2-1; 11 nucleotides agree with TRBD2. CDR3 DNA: TGTGCCAGCAGCCGACTAGCGGGAACCCACAATGAGCAGTTCTTC. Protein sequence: CASSRLAGTHNEQFF. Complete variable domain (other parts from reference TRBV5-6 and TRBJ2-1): DAGVTQSPTHLIKTRGQQVTLRCSPKSGHDTVSWYQQALGQGPQFIFQYYEEEERQRGNFPDRFSGHQFPNYSSELNVNALLLGDSALYLCASSRLAGTHNEQFFGPGTRLTVL.